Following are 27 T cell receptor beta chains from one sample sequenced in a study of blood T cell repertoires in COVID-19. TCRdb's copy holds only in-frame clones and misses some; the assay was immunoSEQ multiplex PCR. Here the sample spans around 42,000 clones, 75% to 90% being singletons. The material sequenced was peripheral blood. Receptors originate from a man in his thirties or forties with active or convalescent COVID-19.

CDR3 region: CASISGSRNTGELFF. CDR3 DNA: TGTGCCAGCATATCGGGTAGTCGGAACACCGGGGAGCTGTTTTTT. The genes are TRBV2 and TRBJ2-2, with D unresolved. Germline CDR1 SNHLY, CDR2 FYNNEI. The V end was cut by 7 bases, the J end by 1 base, with 13 bases between. The CDR3 contains 15 residues.

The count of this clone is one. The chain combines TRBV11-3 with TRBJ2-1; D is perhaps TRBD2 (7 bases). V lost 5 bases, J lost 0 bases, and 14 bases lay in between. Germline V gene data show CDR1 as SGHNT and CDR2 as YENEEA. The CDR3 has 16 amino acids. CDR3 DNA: TGTGCCAGCAGCGGAGGGGGGGGACACTCCTACAATGAGCAGTTCTTC. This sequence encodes CASSGGGGHSYNEQFF.

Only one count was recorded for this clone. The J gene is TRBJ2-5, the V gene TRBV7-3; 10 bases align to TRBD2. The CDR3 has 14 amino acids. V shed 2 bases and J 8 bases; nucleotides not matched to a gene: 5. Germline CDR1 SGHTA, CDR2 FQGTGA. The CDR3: CASSLDQRGGTQYF. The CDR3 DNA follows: TGTGCCAGCAGCTTAGACCAGCGGGGGGGAACCCAGTACTTC. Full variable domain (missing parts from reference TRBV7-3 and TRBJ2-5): GAGVSQTPSNKVTEKGKYVELRCDPISGHTALYWYRQSLGQGPEFLIYFQGTGAADDSGLPNDRFFAVRPEGSVSTLKIQRTERGDSAVYLCASSLDQRGGTQYFGPGTRLLVL.

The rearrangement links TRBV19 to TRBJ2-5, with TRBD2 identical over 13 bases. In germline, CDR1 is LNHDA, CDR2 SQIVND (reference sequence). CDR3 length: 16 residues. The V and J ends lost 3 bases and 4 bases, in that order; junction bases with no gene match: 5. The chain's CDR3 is CASSMSLAGGRETQYF. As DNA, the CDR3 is TGTGCCAGTAGTATGTCACTAGCGGGGGGGCGAGAGACCCAGTACTTC.

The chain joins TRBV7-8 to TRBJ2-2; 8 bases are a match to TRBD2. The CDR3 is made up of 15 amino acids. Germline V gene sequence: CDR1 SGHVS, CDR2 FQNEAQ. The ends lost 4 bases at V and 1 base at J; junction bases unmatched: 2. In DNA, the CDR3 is TGTGCCAGCAGCTCTAGCGGGCAGAACACCGGGGAGCTGTTTTTT. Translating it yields CASSSSGQNTGELFF.

CDR3 DNA sequence: TGTGCCAGCAGTTCTAGCGGGAGAAACGAGCAGTACGTC. Amino acid sequence: CASSSSGRNEQYV. The genes are TRBV27 and TRBJ2-7; 10 nucleotides match TRBD2. With V trimmed by 4 bases and J by 5 bases, 2 bases remained unmatched. Per the germline V gene, CDR1 is MNHEY and CDR2 is SMNVEV (reference sequence). There are 13 residues in the CDR3.

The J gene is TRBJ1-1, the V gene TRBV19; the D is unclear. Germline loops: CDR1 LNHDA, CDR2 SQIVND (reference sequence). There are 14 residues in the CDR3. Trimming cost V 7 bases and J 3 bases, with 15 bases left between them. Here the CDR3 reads CASTLGGLDTEAFF. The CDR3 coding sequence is TGTGCCAGTACATTAGGAGGATTAGACACTGAAGCTTTCTTT.

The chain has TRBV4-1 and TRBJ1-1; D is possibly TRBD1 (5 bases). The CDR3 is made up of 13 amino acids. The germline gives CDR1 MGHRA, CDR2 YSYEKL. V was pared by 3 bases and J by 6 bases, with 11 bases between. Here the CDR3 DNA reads TGCGCCAGCAGCCATCAGGGATATCCTGAAGCTTTCTTT. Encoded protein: CASSHQGYPEAFF.

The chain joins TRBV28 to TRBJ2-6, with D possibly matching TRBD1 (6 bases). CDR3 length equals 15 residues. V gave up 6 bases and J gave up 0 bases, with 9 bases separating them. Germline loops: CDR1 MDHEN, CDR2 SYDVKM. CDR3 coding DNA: TGTGCCAGCAGAAGACAGGTCTCTGGGGCCAACGTCCTGACTTTC. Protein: CASRRQVSGANVLTF. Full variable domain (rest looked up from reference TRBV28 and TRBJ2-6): DVKVTQSSRYLVKRTGEKVFLECVQDMDHENMFWYRQDPGLGLRLIYFSYDVKMKEKGDIPEGYSVSREKKERFSLILESASTNQTSMYLCASRRQVSGANVLTFGAGSRLTVL.

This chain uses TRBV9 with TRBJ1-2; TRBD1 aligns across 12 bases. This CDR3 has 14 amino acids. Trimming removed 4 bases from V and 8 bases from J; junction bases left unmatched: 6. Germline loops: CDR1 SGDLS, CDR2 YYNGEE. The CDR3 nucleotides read TGTGCCAGCAGCTCCCGGGACAGGGGGCTGGGCTACACCTTC. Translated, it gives CASSSRDRGLGYTF.

CDR3 sequence: CANNGGSCNEQFF. CDR3 DNA: TGTGCCAACAACGGCGGGAGTTGTAATGAGCAGTTCTTC. V is TRBV6-4 and J is TRBJ2-1; 7 nucleotides match TRBD2. From germline, CDR1 is MRHNA and CDR2 SNTAGT. The CDR3 sequence is 13 residues long. V lost 10 bases, J lost 7 bases, and 10 bases stayed unmatched.

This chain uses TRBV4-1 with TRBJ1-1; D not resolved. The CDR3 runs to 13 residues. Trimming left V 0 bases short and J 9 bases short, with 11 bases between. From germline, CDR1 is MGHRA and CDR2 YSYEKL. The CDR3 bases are TGCGCCAGCAGCCAAGAGGGCGCAGTCCAAGCTTTCTTT. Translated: CASSQEGAVQAFF.

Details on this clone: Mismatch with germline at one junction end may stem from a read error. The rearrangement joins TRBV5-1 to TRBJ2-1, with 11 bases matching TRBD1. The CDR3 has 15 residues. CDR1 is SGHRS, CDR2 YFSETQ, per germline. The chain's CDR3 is CASSLGQGGIDEQFF. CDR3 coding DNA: TGCGCCAGCAGTTTGGGACAGGGGGGTATCGATGAGCAGTTCTTC.

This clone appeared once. CDR3 sequence: CASSPTTSTDTQYF. For the CDR3, the DNA is TGTGCCAGCAGTCCCACCACTAGCACAGATACGCAGTATTTT. The chain joins TRBV6-5 to TRBJ2-3; D not certain. The germline CDR1 and CDR2 sequences are MNHEY and SVGAGI. The CDR3 runs 14 residues. Trimming left V 5 bases short and J 0 bases short, with 9 bases between.

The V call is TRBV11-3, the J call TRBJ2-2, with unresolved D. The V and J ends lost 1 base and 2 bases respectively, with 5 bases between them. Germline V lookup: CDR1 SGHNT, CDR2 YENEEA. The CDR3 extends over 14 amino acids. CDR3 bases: TGTGCCAGCAGCTTAGTGTCTAACACCGGGGAGCTGTTTTTT. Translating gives CASSLVSNTGELFF.

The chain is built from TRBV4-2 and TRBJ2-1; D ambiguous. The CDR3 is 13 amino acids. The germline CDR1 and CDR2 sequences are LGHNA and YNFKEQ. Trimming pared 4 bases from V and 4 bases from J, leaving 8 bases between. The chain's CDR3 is CASSPDIYNEQFF. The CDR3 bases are TGTGCCAGCAGCCCCGACATTTACAATGAGCAGTTCTTC.

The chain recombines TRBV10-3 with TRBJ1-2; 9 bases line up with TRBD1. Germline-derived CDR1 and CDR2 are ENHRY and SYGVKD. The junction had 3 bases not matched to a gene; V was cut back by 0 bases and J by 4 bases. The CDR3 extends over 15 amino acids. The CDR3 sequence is CAISESGQGTYGYTF. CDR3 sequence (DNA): TGTGCCATCAGTGAGTCCGGACAGGGGACCTATGGCTACACCTTC.

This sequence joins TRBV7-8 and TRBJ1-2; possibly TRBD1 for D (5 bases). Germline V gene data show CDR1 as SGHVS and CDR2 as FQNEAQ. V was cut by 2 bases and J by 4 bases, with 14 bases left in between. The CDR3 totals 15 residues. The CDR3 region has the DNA TGTGCCAGCAGCTTATCTGGGGCCCCAAGCTATGGCTACACCTTC. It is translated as CASSLSGAPSYGYTF.

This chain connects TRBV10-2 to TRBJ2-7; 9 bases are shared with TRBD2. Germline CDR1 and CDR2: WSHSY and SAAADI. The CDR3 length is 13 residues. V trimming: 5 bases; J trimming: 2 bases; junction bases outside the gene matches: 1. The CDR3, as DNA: TGCGCCAGCAGTAGCGGGGGGCCCTACGAGCAGTACTTC. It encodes CASSSGGPYEQYF.

The CDR3 sequence: CASSSGWSNQPQHF. The DNA of the CDR3 is TGTGCCAGCTCATCAGGGTGGAGCAATCAGCCCCAGCATTTT. This sequence joins TRBV18 and TRBJ1-5, with a possible D match to TRBD1 (5 bases). V lost 5 bases and J lost 1, with 9 bases in between. CDR3 size: 14 residues. Germline V gives CDR1 KGHSH, CDR2 LQKENI.

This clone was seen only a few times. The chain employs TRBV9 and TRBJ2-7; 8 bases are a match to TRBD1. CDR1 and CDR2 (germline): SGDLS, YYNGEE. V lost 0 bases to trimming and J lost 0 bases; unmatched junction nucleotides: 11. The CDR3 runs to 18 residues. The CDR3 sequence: CASSVDSGQGGTSYEQYF. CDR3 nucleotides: TGTGCCAGCAGCGTAGACTCCGGACAGGGTGGTACCTCCTACGAGCAGTACTTC.

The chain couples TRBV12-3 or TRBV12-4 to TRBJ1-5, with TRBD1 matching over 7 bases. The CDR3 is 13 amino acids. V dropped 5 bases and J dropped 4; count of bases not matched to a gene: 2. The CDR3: CASSTGANQPQHF. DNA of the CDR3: TGTGCCAGCAGTACAGGGGCTAATCAGCCCCAGCATTTT.

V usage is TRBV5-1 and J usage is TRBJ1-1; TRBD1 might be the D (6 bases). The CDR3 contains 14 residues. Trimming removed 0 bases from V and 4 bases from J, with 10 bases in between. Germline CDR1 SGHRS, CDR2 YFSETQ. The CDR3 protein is CASSLVGRGTEAFF. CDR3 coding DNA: TGCGCCAGCAGCTTGGTGGGCAGGGGCACTGAAGCTTTCTTT. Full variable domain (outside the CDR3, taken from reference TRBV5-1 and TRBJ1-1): KAGVTQTPRYLIKTRGQQVTLSCSPISGHRSVSWYQQTPGQGLQFLFEYFSETQRNKGNFPGRFSGRQFSNSRSEMNVSTLELGDSALYLCASSLVGRGTEAFFGQGTRLTVV.

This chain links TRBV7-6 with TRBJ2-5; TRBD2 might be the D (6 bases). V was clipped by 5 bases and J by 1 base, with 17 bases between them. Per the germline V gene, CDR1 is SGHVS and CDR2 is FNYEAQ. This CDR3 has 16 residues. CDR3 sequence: CASSDLRAGLQETQYF. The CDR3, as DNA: TGTGCCAGCAGCGACCTCCGGGCGGGACTCCAAGAGACCCAGTACTTC.

CDR3 amino acids: CASSFTGTGYNEQFF. DNA of the CDR3: TGCGCCAGCAGTTTCACCGGGACAGGGTACAATGAGCAGTTCTTC. The chain links TRBV5-1 to TRBJ2-1; 9 bases agree with TRBD1. The V segment lost 5 bases and the J segment 4 bases; nucleotides outside the gene matches: 7. This CDR3 contains 15 residues. CDR1 and CDR2 (germline): SGHRS, YFSETQ.

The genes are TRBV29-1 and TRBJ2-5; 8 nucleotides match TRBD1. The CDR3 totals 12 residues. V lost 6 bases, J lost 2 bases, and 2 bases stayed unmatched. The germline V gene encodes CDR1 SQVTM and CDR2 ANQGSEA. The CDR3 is CSVTGDQETQYF. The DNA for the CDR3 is TGCAGCGTGACAGGGGATCAAGAGACCCAGTACTTC. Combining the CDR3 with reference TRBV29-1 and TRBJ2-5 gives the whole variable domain SAVISQKPSRDICQRGTSLTIQCQVDSQVTMMFWYRQQPGQSLTLIATANQGSEATYESGFVIDKFPISRPNLTFSTLTVSNMSPEDSSIYLCSVTGDQETQYFGPGTRLLVL.

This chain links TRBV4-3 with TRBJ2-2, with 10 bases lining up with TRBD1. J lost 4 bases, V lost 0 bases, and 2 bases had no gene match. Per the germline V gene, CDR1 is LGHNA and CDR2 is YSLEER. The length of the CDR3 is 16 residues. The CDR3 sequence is CASSQEGQGRTGELFF. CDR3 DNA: TGCGCCAGCAGCCAAGAGGGACAGGGGCGCACCGGGGAGCTGTTTTTT.